One sample yielded the 17 T cell receptor beta chains listed below, sequenced in a study of T cell changes during pregnancy in multiple sclerosis. The data were produced by immunoSEQ multiplex PCR, yet TCRdb's version contains in-frame clones alone and is incomplete. The sample lists 50,000 to 60,000 clones; 80% to 90% were seen once. The material was CD4+ T cells from peripheral blood mononuclear cells, obtained in the third trimester of pregnancy. These receptors were obtained from a female donor with multiple sclerosis, enrolled in a pregnancy study.

The J gene is TRBJ2-1, the V gene TRBV9; the D gene is possibly TRBD2 (7 bases). Germline lookup yields CDR1 SGDLS and CDR2 YYNGEE. V was cut by 7 bases and J by 0 bases, with 11 bases left in between. The CDR3 sequence is 14 residues long. The CDR3 here is CASGGGSSYNEQFF. In DNA, the CDR3 is TGTGCCAGCGGGGGGGGCAGCTCCTACAATGAGCAGTTCTTC.

The V gene is TRBV2, the J gene TRBJ2-7; D is ambiguous. CDR1 SNHLY and CDR2 FYNNEI come from the germline V gene. The CDR3 covers 14 residues. V was cut by 3 bases and J by 0 bases, with 9 bases left in between. CDR3 sequence (DNA): TGTGCCAGCAGTGAGAGGCGTATCTCCTACGAGCAGTACTTC. Translation gives CASSERRISYEQYF. The variable domain in full, completed from reference TRBV2 and TRBJ2-7, reads EPEVTQTPSHQVTQMGQEVILRCVPISNHLYFYWYRQILGQKVEFLVSFYNNEISEKSEIFDDQFSVERPDGSNFTLKIRSTKLEDSAMYFCASSERRISYEQYFGPGTRLTVT.

The chain recombines TRBV4-1 with TRBJ2-1; D is undetermined. The ends were cut back, 7 bases at V and 7 bases at J, with 20 bases in the middle. The CDR3 covers 15 residues. CDR1 and CDR2 from the germline V gene are MGHRA and YSYEKL. The CDR3 here is CASNVDPFVTNEQFF. The CDR3 DNA reads as TGCGCCAGCAACGTGGATCCCTTCGTGACAAATGAGCAGTTCTTC.

This clone was counted a single time. This chain uses TRBV5-1 with TRBJ2-1, with TRBD1 identical over 7 bases. This CDR3 has 16 amino acids. V was pared by 0 bases and J by 4 bases, with 7 bases of the junction left unmatched. Germline CDR1 reads SGHRS; CDR2 reads YFSETQ. CDR3 sequence (DNA): TGCGCCAGCAGCTTGGCCGCGGCAGGGGGTTACAATGAGCAGTTCTTC. This gives the protein CASSLAAAGGYNEQFF.

The chain uses TRBV30 and TRBJ1-4, with unresolved D. CDR1 and CDR2 (germline): GTSNPN, SVGIG (reference sequence). V shed 3 bases and J shed 8 bases, with 16 bases lying between them. The CDR3 contains 14 residues. Here the CDR3 DNA reads TGTGCCTGGAGATTTCCTCACACCAACGAAAAACTGTTTTTT. This translates into CAWRFPHTNEKLFF.

The chain employs TRBV19 and TRBJ1-3, with D unclear. With 5 bases removed from V and 0 bases from J, the gap between germline ends came to 8 bases. The V gene's germline CDR1 is LNHDA and CDR2 SQIVND (reference sequence). The CDR3 is 14 amino acids. This CDR3 is CASSLRFSGNTIYF. The CDR3 coding sequence is TGTGCCAGTAGTCTCAGGTTCTCTGGAAACACCATATATTTT.

V is TRBV18 and J is TRBJ2-3; D perhaps matches TRBD2 (7 bases). Between the trimmed V and J ends, which lost 6 bases and 4 bases, there was a span of 11 bases. The CDR3 loop spans 13 amino acids. Germline V gene lookup returns CDR1 KGHSH and CDR2 LQKENI. In DNA, the CDR3 is TGTGCCAGCTCCCGCGGGGGCTCAGATACGCAGTATTTT. This gives the protein CASSRGGSDTQYF.

The V gene is TRBV18, the J gene TRBJ1-2; 8 bases agree with TRBD1. The CDR3 consists of 18 residues. V shed 6 bases and J 6 bases; nucleotides not matched to a gene: 21. Germline values: CDR1 KGHSH, CDR2 LQKENI. CDR3 region: CASSSLVGTGTRSDGYTF. In DNA form, the CDR3 reads TGTGCCAGCTCCTCGCTTGTGGGGACAGGCACTCGGTCGGATGGCTACACCTTC.

This chain joins TRBV28 and TRBJ1-2; D unclear. The germline gives CDR1 MDHEN, CDR2 SYDVKM. The CDR3 is 12 amino acids. Trimming pared 5 bases from V and 4 bases from J, leaving 8 bases between. The CDR3 loop reads CASSRGPYGYTF. CDR3 in DNA: TGTGCCAGCAGTCGGGGTCCCTATGGCTACACCTTC.

The chain combines TRBV6-1 with TRBJ1-5; no clear D gene. V gave up 8 bases and J gave up 2 bases, with 10 bases separating them. CDR1 MNHNS and CDR2 SASEGT come from the germline V gene. This CDR3 is 13 amino acids long. CDR3 sequence reads: CASSGKRNQPQHF. The CDR3 nucleotides read TGTGCCAGCTCGGGTAAACGCAATCAGCCCCAGCATTTT.

This chain joins TRBV15 and TRBJ1-5; weak D call: TRBD1 (5 bases). The CDR3 sequence is 14 residues long. The germline CDR1 and CDR2 sequences are LNHNV and YYDKDF (reference sequence). Trimming took off 11 bases at V and 3 bases at J, with 17 bases between the two ends. The CDR3 DNA sequence: TGTGCCGCTAAGACAGTAACCTACAATCAGCCCCAGCATTTT. Its protein product is CAAKTVTYNQPQHF. The variable domain in full, completed from reference TRBV15 and TRBJ1-5, reads DAMVIQNPRYQVTQFGKPVTLSCSQTLNHNVMYWYQQKSSQAPKLLFHYYDKDFNNEADTPDNFQSRRPNTSFCFLDIRSPGLGDTAMYLCAAKTVTYNQPQHFGDGTRLSIL.

The chain uses TRBV5-1 and TRBJ2-7; 7 bases are a match to TRBD2. The CDR3 sequence is 14 residues long. The germline V gene has CDR1 SGHRS and CDR2 YFSETQ. J lost 2 bases, V lost 5 bases, and 7 bases had no gene match. Written as DNA, the CDR3 is TGCGCCAGCAGATCAACGGGAGGTCCCTACGAGCAGTACTTC. Translation gives CASRSTGGPYEQYF.

V and J are TRBV6-6 and TRBJ2-5; possible D gene TRBD2, 5 bases. Deletions cut 6 bases from V and 1 base from J, with 12 bases between. Germline V lookup: CDR1 MNHNY, CDR2 SVGAGI (reference sequence). This CDR3 has 14 amino acids. CDR3 DNA sequence: TGTGCCAGCAGCCCGGGAACCCCCCAAGAGACCCAGTACTTC. It encodes CASSPGTPQETQYF.

This chain links TRBV19 with TRBJ1-4; the D is unclear. The germline V gene has CDR1 LNHDA and CDR2 SQIVND (reference sequence). This CDR3 comprises 14 residues. The ends were cut back, 8 bases at V and 5 bases at J, with 15 bases in the middle. CDR3 sequence (DNA): TGTGCCAGTGCCTGGGAGGGAGGGAATGAAAAACTGTTTTTT. It yields the protein CASAWEGGNEKLFF. The whole variable domain, filled in from reference TRBV19 and TRBJ1-4, reads DGGITQSPKYLFRKEGQNVTLSCEQNLNHDAMYWYRQDPGQGLRLIYYSQIVNDFQKGDIAEGYSVSREKKESFPLTVTSAQKNPTAFYLCASAWEGGNEKLFFGSGTQLSVL.

V gene TRBV4-3 combines with J gene TRBJ2-5, with TRBD2 matching over 10 bases. The ends lost 0 bases at V and 4 bases at J; junction bases unmatched: 5. Looked up from germline, CDR1 is LGHNA and CDR2 is YSLEER. This CDR3 comprises 16 residues. DNA of the CDR3: TGCGCCAGCAGCCAAGAAGCGGGGGGGCTGAGAGAGACCCAGTACTTC. Translated: CASSQEAGGLRETQYF.

The chain uses TRBV6-5 and TRBJ1-5; perhaps TRBD1 as D (5 bases). Germline V gives CDR1 MNHEY, CDR2 SVGAGI. V lost 0 bases, J lost 5 bases, and 14 bases lay in between. This CDR3 is 16 amino acids long. The CDR3 loop is CASSYSNQGGDQPQHF. The CDR3 coding sequence is TGTGCCAGCAGTTACTCAAATCAGGGAGGGGATCAGCCCCAGCATTTT.

The chain couples TRBV5-8 to TRBJ2-3; TRBD1 aligns across 9 bases. The CDR3 is made up of 16 amino acids. V lost 0 bases to trimming and J lost 3 bases; unmatched junction nucleotides: 5. The germline V gene encodes CDR1 SGHTS and CDR2 YDEGEE. CDR3 sequence: CASSLGTGASTDTQYF. In DNA form, the CDR3 reads TGTGCCAGCAGCTTGGGGACAGGGGCTTCAACAGATACGCAGTATTTT.